This note documents a single T cell receptor (beta chain) sequence. Its target is unknown. The PCR employed 60 Vbeta primers together with 13 Jbeta primers. Assay: immunoSEQ multiplex PCR; the TCRdb copy retains only in-frame clones and omits some. This listing includes 40,000 or so clones. The CDR3 contains 16 residues. The V end was cut by 4 bases, the J end by 0 bases, with 11 bases between. The V gene's germline CDR1 is SGHRS and CDR2 YFSETQ. This sample was included in a study of cytomegalovirus exposure and HLA in healthy donors. Looking at the study overall: An earlier analysis identified 117 million unique TCR beta sequences in about 200 million T cells. Study-wide points: In a later analysis, at a false discovery rate of 0.05, roughly 17,000 TCR beta sequences matched HLA alleles. Analyses of presence and absence presupposed an approximately uniform sequencing depth across donors.

Participants comprised healthy donors of bone marrow. Material: PBMCs. This receptor was identified in a man aged 25 to 45 in good health and CMV-seronegative. The chain has TRBV5-1 and TRBJ2-6, with no clear D. The CDR3 is CASSAEAISGANVLTF. CDR3 nucleotide sequence: TGCGCCAGCAGCGCTGAGGCGATCTCTGGGGCCAACGTCCTGACTTTC.